This is a list of T cell receptor beta chains from one sample in a study of T cells after yellow fever vaccination. TCRdb re-analysed the 5' RACE reads in MiXCR, keeping a single row per CDR3 protein. The sample contains about 99,000 distinct CDR3 sequences, roughly 5.8% of which appear only once. The sequencing used CD8+ T cells sorted from PBMCs, collected 10 days after the yellow fever booster vaccination. Every receptor here comes from a man aged 18 to 35 who received the YFV17D yellow fever vaccine. The CDR3 runs from the conserved cysteine through the conserved F or W. Fields, in order: V gene, D gene, J gene, clone size, CDR3 protein, CDR3 DNA. A D gene is named only where the DNA matches it firmly. Not all rows give a size; the values are once, few, many and, for expanded clones, a class.

TRBV20-1,-,TRBJ2-1,many,CSARPSHGAYNEQFF,TGCAGTGCTCGACCCTCTCACGGGGCCTACAATGAGCAGTTCTTC
TRBV12-3/TRBV12-4,TRBD1,TRBJ1-2,few,CASSPSGTGERYGYTF,TGTGCCAGCAGTCCCTCCGGGACAGGGGAACGCTATGGCTACACCTTC
TRBV6-5,TRBD1,TRBJ2-2,-,CASRAGTGGFGELFF,TGTGCCAGCAGAGCCGGGACAGGGGGTTTCGGGGAGCTGTTTTTT
TRBV7-2,-,TRBJ2-1,many,CASSLTPSGEQFF,TGTGCCAGCAGCTTAACCCCCTCGGGTGAGCAGTTCTTC
TRBV28,TRBD2,TRBJ2-3,many,CASKPGLAGGGTDTQYF,TGTGCCAGCAAACCGGGACTAGCGGGGGGAGGTACAGATACGCAGTATTTT
TRBV7-9,TRBD1,TRBJ2-5,few,CASNPPRTGVTETQYF,TGTGCCAGCAACCCTCCCCGGACAGGGGTGACTGAGACCCAGTACTTC
TRBV7-8,-,TRBJ1-5,few,CASSLAAGQPQHF,TGTGCCAGCAGCTTGGCCGCGGGACAGCCCCAGCATTTT
TRBV7-9,-,TRBJ1-1,many,CASSLDETAEAFF,TGTGCCAGCAGCCTGGACGAAACCGCTGAAGCTTTCTTT
TRBV15,-,TRBJ1-1,-,CATSSQRTGFFSGTEAFF,TGTGCCACCAGCAGTCAACGAACAGGGTTTTTCTCTGGCACTGAAGCTTTCTTT
TRBV21-1,-,TRBJ1-3,many,CASSTNGTGNSGNTIYF,TGTGCCAGCAGCACCAACGGGACAGGCAACTCTGGAAACACCATATATTTT
TRBV20-1,-,TRBJ1-1,-,CSARPPLNTEAFF,TGCAGTGCTAGGCCCCCACTGAACACTGAAGCTTTCTTT
TRBV6-5,TRBD2,TRBJ2-1,-,CASSYNIMGGEQFF,TGTGCCAGCAGTTACAATATCATGGGGGGGGAGCAGTTCTTC
TRBV12-3/TRBV12-4,TRBD1,TRBJ1-1,few,CASIYRGQGLLETAFF,TGTGCCAGCATCTACCGGGGACAGGGCCTCCTTGAGACAGCTTTCTTT
TRBV29-1,-,TRBJ2-1,-,CSVASYNEQFF,TGCAGCGTCGCCTCCTACAATGAGCAGTTCTTC
TRBV4-3,-,TRBJ1-6,-,CASSQGAAFYSPLHF,TGCGCCAGCAGCCAAGGGGCAGCTTTTTATTCACCCCTCCACTTT
TRBV7-2,-,TRBJ1-2,few,CASSYRIYYGYTF,TGTGCCAGCAGCTACAGGATTTACTATGGCTACACCTTC
TRBV7-9,-,TRBJ2-1,many,CASSQPPSGQGLSYNEQFF,TGTGCCAGCAGCCAGCCTCCGAGCGGGCAGGGCTTAAGCTACAATGAGCAGTTCTTC
TRBV4-3,-,TRBJ2-5,-,CASSQARAEETQYF,TGCGCCAGCAGCCAAGCGAGGGCAGAAGAGACCCAGTACTTC
TRBV12-3/TRBV12-4,-,TRBJ1-2,few,CASSSPGREGSGYTF,TGTGCCAGCAGTTCCCCGGGACGCGAAGGCTCTGGCTACACCTTC
TRBV4-1,-,TRBJ2-5,many,CASSQEQGQETQYF,TGCGCCAGCAGCCAAGAGCAGGGCCAAGAGACCCAGTACTTC
TRBV18,-,TRBJ2-1,many,CASSRTRGDEQFF,TGTGCCAGCTCACGGACGAGGGGTGATGAGCAGTTCTTC
TRBV7-9,-,TRBJ2-3,many,CASSRLTGGTDTQYF,TGTGCCAGCAGCCGGCTTACGGGGGGCACAGATACGCAGTATTTT
TRBV25-1,TRBD1,TRBJ2-6,-,CASSETGGSGANVLTF,TGTGCCAGCAGTGAAACAGGGGGTTCTGGGGCCAACGTCCTGACTTTC
TRBV7-9,-,TRBJ2-7,-,CASSSPVDSYEQYF,TGTGCCAGCAGCTCCCCGGTCGATTCCTACGAGCAGTACTTC
TRBV7-2,-,TRBJ2-2,-,CASSDSNTGELFF,TGTGCCAGCAGCGACTCGAACACCGGGGAGCTGTTTTTT
TRBV7-3,TRBD2,TRBJ2-1,-,CASSPRGGGGDEQFF,TGTGCCAGCAGCCCGAGGGGCGGGGGGGGCGATGAGCAGTTCTTC
TRBV4-1,-,TRBJ1-5,-,CASSQGRTPPQHF,TGCGCCAGCAGCCAAGGAAGGACCCCGCCCCAGCATTTT
TRBV20-1,-,TRBJ2-4,-,CSARVQDKYIQYF,TGCAGTGCACGTGTACAGGATAAGTACATTCAGTACTTC
TRBV2,-,TRBJ2-2,few,CASKILNTGELFF,TGTGCCAGCAAGATCCTAAACACCGGGGAGCTGTTTTTT
TRBV12-3/TRBV12-4,-,TRBJ2-5,many,CASSSNRVKETQYF,TGTGCCAGCAGTTCAAACAGGGTCAAAGAGACCCAGTACTTC
TRBV7-9,-,TRBJ1-1,-,CASSLVGHGTKTSEAFF,TGTGCCAGCAGCTTAGTCGGGCACGGGACCAAAACGTCTGAAGCTTTCTTT
TRBV6-2/TRBV6-3,-,TRBJ1-5,-,CASSRGRFNQPQHF,TGTGCCAGCAGCCGCGGACGGTTTAATCAGCCCCAGCATTTT
TRBV5-1,-,TRBJ2-1,-,CASSPGYSSDEQFF,TGCGCCAGCAGCCCCGGCTACAGTTCGGACGAGCAGTTCTTC
TRBV7-9,-,TRBJ2-7,-,CASSFTGGGHEQYF,TGTGCCAGCAGTTTTACAGGAGGGGGCCACGAGCAGTACTTC
TRBV9,-,TRBJ2-3,few,CASSPLGPGPDTQYF,TGTGCCAGCAGCCCCCTAGGACCCGGGCCAGATACGCAGTATTTT
TRBV4-1,-,TRBJ2-3,many,CASSLRGSREVTDTQYF,TGCGCCAGCAGCTTACGGGGGTCCCGTGAGGTCACAGATACGCAGTATTTT
TRBV7-2,-,TRBJ1-2,few,CASSSRAMEYGYTF,TGTGCCAGCAGCTCCCGGGCCATGGAGTATGGCTACACCTTC
TRBV4-1,TRBD1,TRBJ1-5,many,CASGPGQGASQPQHF,TGCGCCAGCGGTCCGGGACAGGGGGCTTCGCAGCCCCAGCATTTT
TRBV12-3/TRBV12-4,-,TRBJ2-5,many,CASSFQGGETQYF,TGTGCCAGCAGTTTTCAGGGGGGAGAGACCCAGTACTTC
TRBV29-1,TRBD1,TRBJ2-3,-,CSVEETGTGKYTQYF,TGCAGCGTTGAAGAGACAGGGACCGGTAAATACACGCAGTATTTT
TRBV5-1,-,TRBJ2-1,many,CASSPMHPYNEQFF,TGCGCCAGCAGCCCGATGCATCCCTACAATGAGCAGTTCTTC
TRBV18,-,TRBJ2-1,-,CASSPSPGGDEQFF,TGTGCCAGCTCCCCCTCGCCCGGGGGCGATGAGCAGTTCTTC
TRBV7-2,TRBD2,TRBJ2-1,many,CASSLGTSGGDEQFF,TGTGCCAGCAGCTTAGGGACTAGCGGGGGGGATGAGCAGTTCTTC
TRBV4-3,-,TRBJ1-5,-,CASSQAMGGHQPQHF,TGCGCCAGCAGCCAAGCTATGGGGGGCCACCAGCCCCAGCATTTT
TRBV7-2,-,TRBJ2-3,-,CASSLEAGYDTQYF,TGTGCCAGCAGCTTAGAGGCAGGGTACGATACGCAGTATTTT
TRBV3-1,-,TRBJ1-2,-,CASSQGPPYYTF,TGTGCCAGCAGCCAAGGCCCCCCATACTACACCTTC
TRBV7-9,-,TRBJ2-5,-,CASSFGLRGETQYF,TGTGCCAGCAGCTTCGGGCTGAGGGGGGAGACCCAGTACTTC
TRBV7-9,TRBD1,TRBJ2-4,many,CASSLAGDRGGNIQYF,TGTGCCAGCAGCTTAGCGGGGGACAGGGGAGGAAACATTCAGTACTTC